This T cell receptor beta chain was captured by sequencing in a study of blood T cell repertoires in COVID-19. As for the study in general: PBMCs, B-cell-depleted T cells, or T cells provided the cDNA or gDNA that made up the material.

Libraries were prepared by immunoSEQ multiplex PCR; TCRdb keeps only in-frame clonotypes and omits some of them. Of 250,000 to 350,000 clones listed, roughly 84% were seen once; the top ten hold roughly 1.5%. This CDR3 contains 15 residues. The V gene lost 5 bases and the J gene lost 6 bases, with 17 bases spanning the gap. Germline-derived CDR1 and CDR2 are SNHLY and FYNNEI. The source of this sequence is a human donor with COVID-19, enrolled during active disease. The donor label of this sample is uncertain. V gene TRBV2 combines with J gene TRBJ1-5; possible D gene TRBD1, 5 bases. The sequenced material came from peripheral blood. CDR3 sequence reads: CASSYDTGMTQPQHF. The DNA for the CDR3 is TGTGCCAGCAGTTACGACACAGGAATGACTCAGCCCCAGCATTTT.